These 18 T cell receptor beta chains were sequenced from one sample in a study of blood T cell repertoires in COVID-19. Measured with immunoSEQ multiplex PCR; TCRdb has only the in-frame clones, and not every one. The sample has roughly 460,000 clones; 70% to 90% are singletons. The sample was peripheral blood. These receptors were collected from a young man with COVID-19, enrolled during active disease.

V is TRBV10-1 and J is TRBJ2-3; D uncertain. V lost 6 bases, J lost 3 bases, and 10 bases lay in between. The CDR3 runs to 13 residues. Germline CDR1 WNHNN, CDR2 SYGVQD (reference sequence). CDR3 residues: CASSYDTTDTQYF. For the CDR3, the DNA is TGCGCCAGCAGCTACGACACGACAGATACGCAGTATTTT.

In its sample, this clone was seen a few times. The chain is built from TRBV6-5 and TRBJ1-1, with a weak D call TRBD1 (5 bases). V was clipped by 4 bases and J by 4 bases, with 10 bases between them. The CDR3 covers 13 residues. Germline V CDR1 and CDR2: MNHEY, SVGAGI. The CDR3 reads CASSLGRATEAFF. In nucleotides, the CDR3 is TGTGCCAGCAGTTTGGGCAGGGCCACTGAAGCTTTCTTT.

This chain links TRBV28 with TRBJ2-4; perhaps TRBD2 as D (6 bases). The CDR3 runs 17 residues. Trimming pared 5 bases from V and 2 bases from J, leaving 19 bases between. The germline gives CDR1 MDHEN, CDR2 SYDVKM. The CDR3 nucleotides are TGTGCCAGCAGTCCCCCCTGGAGGGGCGCGTCCAAAAACATTCAGTACTTC. The encoded protein is CASSPPWRGASKNIQYF.

This chain connects TRBV6-2 or TRBV6-3 to TRBJ2-7; no clear D gene. Germline V gene lookup returns CDR1 MNHEY and CDR2 SVGEGT. Trimming took off 4 bases at V and 7 bases at J, with 8 bases between the two ends. The CDR3 is 11 residues long. CDR3 bases: TGTGCCAGCAGTTTGAGTTTGGAGCAGTACTTC. Encoded protein: CASSLSLEQYF.

This sequence joins TRBV5-1 and TRBJ2-2, with 11 bases aligning to TRBD1. V shed 4 bases, J shed 7 bases, and the junction held 6 bases outside the gene matches. This CDR3 has 15 amino acids. The V gene's germline CDR1 is SGHRS and CDR2 YFSETQ. The CDR3: CASSAGQGADGELFF. The CDR3 bases are TGCGCCAGCAGCGCCGGACAGGGGGCTGACGGGGAGCTGTTTTTT.

The chain uses TRBV4-2 and TRBJ2-2; tentatively, D is TRBD1 (8 bases). CDR3 length: 18 amino acids. Trimming removed 5 bases at V and 0 bases at J, with 19 bases between. Germline V gene sequence: CDR1 LGHNA, CDR2 YNFKEQ. The CDR3 bases are TGTGCCAGCAGCACAGGGGGGGGTGCACAGGCGAACACCGGGGAGCTGTTTTTT. Its translation: CASSTGGGAQANTGELFF.

J is TRBJ1-5 and V is TRBV2; TRBD1 is a possible D gene (6 bases). The length of the CDR3 is 14 residues. Trimming removed 3 bases at V and 4 bases at J, with 10 bases between. In germline, CDR1 is SNHLY, CDR2 FYNNEI. The CDR3 reads CASSEIRGNQPQHF. In nucleotides, the CDR3 is TGTGCCAGCAGTGAGATCAGGGGTAATCAGCCCCAGCATTTT.

The CDR3 region has the DNA TGTGCCAGCAATTTGTGGGGGGATCAGCCCCAGCATTTT. Translation: CASNLWGDQPQHF. This chain links TRBV28 with TRBJ1-5; perhaps TRBD1 as D (5 bases). In germline, CDR1 is MDHEN, CDR2 SYDVKM. The CDR3 sequence is 13 residues long. The germline V and J ends were trimmed by 7 bases and 5 bases, with 12 bases remaining between them. The full variable domain, in which reference TRBV28 and TRBJ1-5 provide the parts outside the CDR3, is DVKVTQSSRYLVKRTGEKVFLECVQDMDHENMFWYRQDPGLGLRLIYFSYDVKMKEKGDIPEGYSVSREKKERFSLILESASTNQTSMYLCASNLWGDQPQHFGDGTRLSIL.

The sample holds one count of this clone. The chain carries TRBV14 and TRBJ1-2; perhaps TRBD1 as D (5 bases). The CDR3 spans 13 residues. Germline V gives CDR1 SGHDN, CDR2 FVKESK. Deletions cut 4 bases from V and 6 bases from J, with 12 bases between. CDR3 sequence: CASSPRQGDGYTF. The CDR3 DNA is TGTGCCAGCAGCCCCCGCCAGGGTGATGGCTACACCTTC.

The chain is built from TRBV10-3 and TRBJ2-7, with TRBD1 matching 7 bases. The V and J ends lost 2 bases and 3 bases, in that order; junction bases with no gene match: 7. Germline V lookup: CDR1 ENHRY, CDR2 SYGVKD. CDR3 size: 15 residues. The DNA for the CDR3 is TGTGCCATCAGTGAGCCGACAGGGAAGCACTACGAGCAGTACTTC. Translating it yields CAISEPTGKHYEQYF.

CDR3 residues: CASSGGLAAQYF. CDR3 sequence (DNA): TGTGCCAGCAGTGGGGGACTCGCAGCCCAGTACTTC. This chain uses TRBV6-2 or TRBV6-3 with TRBJ2-5, with D possibly matching TRBD2 (6 bases). The CDR3 loop spans 12 amino acids. Per germline, CDR1 MNHEY and CDR2 SVGEGT. Trimming took off 5 bases at V and 9 bases at J, with 13 bases between the two ends.

The V call is TRBV2, the J call TRBJ1-1; no reliable D call. Germline values: CDR1 SNHLY, CDR2 FYNNEI. Trimming stripped 7 bases from V and 2 bases from J, with 8 bases between. The CDR3 has 12 amino acids. This chain's CDR3 is CASMRSNTEAFF. The CDR3 coding sequence is TGTGCCAGCATGCGGTCCAACACTGAAGCTTTCTTT.

V is TRBV7-2 and J is TRBJ2-7; no definite D call. The V end was cut by 1 base, the J end by 3 bases, with 4 bases between. CDR1 and CDR2 from the germline V gene are SGHTA and FQGNSA. The CDR3 sequence is 12 residues long. Here the CDR3 DNA reads TGTGCCAGCAGCTTAGACTTCTACGAGCAGTACTTC. It yields the protein CASSLDFYEQYF.

The rearrangement joins TRBV6-2 or TRBV6-3 to TRBJ2-6, with TRBD2 matching 10 bases. Germline-derived CDR1 and CDR2 are MNHEY and SVGEGT. The ends lost 0 bases at V and 1 base at J; junction bases unmatched: 9. This CDR3 contains 20 residues. DNA for the CDR3: TGTGCCAGCAGTTACTCGATAACTAGCGGGGAGCTATCTGGGGCCAACGTCCTGACTTTC. The encoded protein is CASSYSITSGELSGANVLTF.

This chain uses TRBV4-1 with TRBJ2-3; D is uncertain. V gave up 0 bases and J gave up 9 bases, with 10 bases separating them. This CDR3 has 13 amino acids. The germline V gene has CDR1 MGHRA and CDR2 YSYEKL. CDR3 in amino acids: CASSQDASVTQYF. The CDR3 nucleotides read TGCGCCAGCAGCCAAGATGCAAGCGTCACGCAGTATTTT.

The chain joins TRBV10-3 to TRBJ1-2; tentatively, D is TRBD1 (5 bases). The length of the CDR3 is 14 residues. The germline V and J ends were trimmed by 8 bases and 8 bases, with 21 bases remaining between them. From germline, CDR1 is ENHRY and CDR2 SYGVKD. CDR3 protein: CAIGARGGSVGYTF. CDR3 nucleotide sequence: TGTGCCATCGGAGCGAGGGGAGGGTCTGTCGGCTACACCTTC.

This clone was detected only a few times. The chain carries TRBV19 and TRBJ2-1; TRBD2 agrees at 9 bases. V shed 0 bases and J 5 bases; nucleotides not matched to a gene: 8. The CDR3 is 17 residues long. Germline CDR1 reads LNHDA; CDR2 reads SQIVND (reference sequence). CDR3 in DNA: TGTGCCAGTAGTATAGATCCCACTAGCGGGCTGCACAATGAGCAGTTCTTC. This sequence encodes CASSIDPTSGLHNEQFF.

Only one count was recorded for this clone. The V and J genes are TRBV15 and TRBJ2-2, with D possibly TRBD1 on 5 matching bases. The CDR3 totals 18 residues. Germline CDR1 reads LNHNV; CDR2 reads YYDKDF (reference sequence). Trimming removed 3 bases at V and 4 bases at J, with 21 bases between. The CDR3 sequence: CATSSDHFYRKGTGELFF. In DNA form, the CDR3 reads TGTGCCACCAGCAGTGATCACTTTTACAGGAAAGGCACCGGGGAGCTGTTTTTT.